The present T cell receptor (beta chain) was sequenced within a study of blood T cell repertoires in COVID-19. At the level of the study: Whether acute or convalescent, the COVID-19 samples came from the United States, Italy and Spain.

Generated by immunoSEQ multiplex PCR, the TCRdb table keeps only in-frame clones and is missing some. In the table there are 400,000 or so clones, approximately 89% of which are singletons. Trimming stripped 3 bases from V and 4 bases from J, with 10 bases between. Germline CDR1 reads DFQATT; CDR2 reads SNEGSKA (reference sequence). The CDR3 totals 13 residues. The receptor was derived from a woman aged 40 to 50 with COVID-19, enrolled during active disease. Sequencing was carried out using peripheral blood. This chain links TRBV20-1 with TRBJ1-3; D is unresolved. CDR3 in DNA: TGCAGTGCTAGTCAGGCCGTGGGAAACACCATATATTTT. Its protein product is CSASQAVGNTIYF.